One sample yielded the 3 T cell receptor beta chains listed below, sequenced in a study of blood T cell repertoires in COVID-19. Data came from immunoSEQ multiplex PCR; TCRdb stores just in-frame clones and leaves some out. The table lists about 120,000 clones, 65% to 90% of them singletons. The material sequenced was peripheral blood. Source of these receptors: a human donor in a cohort sampled during active COVID-19.

The J gene is TRBJ2-1, the V gene TRBV19; a weak D match, TRBD2 (6 bases). The V gene's germline CDR1 is LNHDA and CDR2 SQIVND (reference sequence). Trimming took 4 bases from V and 6 from J, leaving 10 bases between them. CDR3 length: 13 amino acids. CDR3 coding DNA: TGTGCCAGTAGTAGGGACTTCTCCAATGAGCAGTTCTTC. Translation gives CASSRDFSNEQFF.

The genes are TRBV28 and TRBJ1-5; 7 bases are a match to TRBD1. J gave up 7 bases and V 6 bases, and 6 bases lay outside the gene matches. Germline CDR1 and CDR2: MDHEN and SYDVKM. CDR3 size: 13 residues. The CDR3 sequence: CASSRDSTQPQHF. The CDR3 bases are TGTGCCAGCAGCCGGGACAGTACCCAGCCCCAGCATTTT.

The chain combines TRBV10-3 with TRBJ2-1; 14 bases are shared with TRBD2. V lost 6 bases, J lost 4 bases, and 5 bases stayed unmatched. There are 16 residues in the CDR3. In germline, CDR1 is ENHRY, CDR2 SYGVKD. CDR3 DNA sequence: TGTGCCATCAGGACTAGCGGGGGGGCCCCTTACAATGAGCAGTTCTTC. Its translation is CAIRTSGGAPYNEQFF.